One and the same sample provided the 4 T cell receptor beta chains below, sequenced in a study of blood T cell repertoires in COVID-19. Some clones are missing from TCRdb's copy, which holds only in-frame ones; the method was immunoSEQ multiplex PCR. This table has tens of thousands of clones, less than 90% appearing once. The sequenced sample was peripheral blood. These receptors were collected from a man of 80 years or more with COVID-19, enrolled during active disease.

The rearrangement links TRBV25-1 to TRBJ2-5, with TRBD2 identical over 11 bases. Trimming took 2 bases from V and 5 from J; bases not matched to a gene: 7. Germline V lookup: CDR1 MGHDK, CDR2 SYGVNS. The length of the CDR3 is 16 residues. DNA of the CDR3: TGTGCCAGCAGTGAACTAGCGGGGGGCTGGTCCGAGACCCAGTACTTC. Residues: CASSELAGGWSETQYF.

V usage is TRBV5-1 and J usage is TRBJ1-2, with 9 bases identical to TRBD1. Germline lookup yields CDR1 SGHRS and CDR2 YFSETQ. Trimming removed 3 bases from V and 8 bases from J; junction bases left unmatched: 14. The CDR3 runs to 16 residues. The CDR3 nucleotides are TGCGCCAGCAGCTATTCCGGGACAGGGCCCCGTGGGGGCTACACCTTC. It yields the protein CASSYSGTGPRGGYTF.

The chain links TRBV6-5 to TRBJ2-1, with a weak D call TRBD1 (6 bases). Trimming removed 6 bases from V and 8 bases from J, with 20 bases in between. There are 15 residues in the CDR3. The germline V gene encodes CDR1 MNHEY and CDR2 SVGAGI. DNA of the CDR3: TGTGCCAGCAGCATTGGACAGATAGTTGTCGATGAGCAGTTCTTC. Its protein is CASSIGQIVVDEQFF.

This chain links TRBV5-1 with TRBJ1-4; D is ambiguous. The CDR3 totals 15 residues. Germline V gene sequence: CDR1 SGHRS, CDR2 YFSETQ. V was cut by 1 base and J by 8 bases, with 15 bases left in between. CDR3 sequence (DNA): TGCGCCAGCAGCTTGAACCCTGTTGAGTCGGAAAAACTGTTTTTT. This gives the protein CASSLNPVESEKLFF.